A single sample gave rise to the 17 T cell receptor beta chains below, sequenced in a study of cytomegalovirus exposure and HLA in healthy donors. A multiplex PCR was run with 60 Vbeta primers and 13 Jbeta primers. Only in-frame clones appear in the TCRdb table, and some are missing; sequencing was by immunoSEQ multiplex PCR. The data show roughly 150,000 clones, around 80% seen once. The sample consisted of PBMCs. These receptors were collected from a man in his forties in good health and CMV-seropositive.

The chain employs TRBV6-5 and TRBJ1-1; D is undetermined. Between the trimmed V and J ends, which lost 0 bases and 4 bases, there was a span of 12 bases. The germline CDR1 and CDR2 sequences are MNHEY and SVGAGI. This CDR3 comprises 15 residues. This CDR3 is CASSYSGLRGTEAFF. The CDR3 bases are TGTGCCAGCAGTTACTCGGGCCTCCGGGGCACTGAAGCTTTCTTT.

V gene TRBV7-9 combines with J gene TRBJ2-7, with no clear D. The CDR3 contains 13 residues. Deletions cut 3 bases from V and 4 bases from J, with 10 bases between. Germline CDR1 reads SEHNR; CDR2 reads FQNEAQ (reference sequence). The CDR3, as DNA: TGTGCCAGCAGCTTTACACAAAAGTACGAGCAGTACTTC. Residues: CASSFTQKYEQYF.

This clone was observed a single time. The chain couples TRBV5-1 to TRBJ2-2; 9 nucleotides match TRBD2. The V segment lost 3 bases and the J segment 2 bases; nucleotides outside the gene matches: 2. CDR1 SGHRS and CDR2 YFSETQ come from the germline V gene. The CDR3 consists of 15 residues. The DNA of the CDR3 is TGCGCCAGCAGCTCTAGCGGGACAAACACCGGGGAGCTGTTTTTT. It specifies CASSSSGTNTGELFF.

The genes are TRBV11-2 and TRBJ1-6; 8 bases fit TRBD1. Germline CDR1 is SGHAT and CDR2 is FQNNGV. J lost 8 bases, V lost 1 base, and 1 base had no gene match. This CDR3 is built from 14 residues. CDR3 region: CASSLVTGDSPLHF. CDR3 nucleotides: TGTGCCAGCAGCTTAGTGACAGGGGATTCACCCCTCCACTTT.

CDR3 DNA sequence: TGTGCCAGCAGTCCGGACAGGGGGCGCGGTTATCAGCCCCAGCATTTT. This codes for CASSPDRGRGYQPQHF. The chain combines TRBV6-4 with TRBJ1-5, with TRBD1 matching over 11 bases. J was trimmed by 5 bases and V by 5 bases; bases with no gene match: 8. Germline lookup yields CDR1 MRHNA and CDR2 SNTAGT. The CDR3 loop spans 16 amino acids.

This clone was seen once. CDR3 nucleotides: TGTGCCAGTAGTATAGATTCAGTGTACAATGAGCAGTTCTTC. It is translated as CASSIDSVYNEQFF. The chain links TRBV19 to TRBJ2-1; D remains unclear. Deletions cut 0 bases from V and 4 bases from J, with 7 bases between. CDR1 LNHDA and CDR2 SQIVND come from the germline V gene (reference sequence). The CDR3 totals 14 residues.

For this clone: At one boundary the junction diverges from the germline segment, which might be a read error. CDR3 in DNA: TGTGCCAGCAGTGAACCTACCCGGAGCTACGAGCAGTGCTTC. This sequence encodes CASSEPTRSYEQCF. The V call is TRBV6-1, the J call TRBJ2-7; D remains ambiguous. CDR3 length: 14 amino acids. CDR1 and CDR2 from the germline V gene are MNHNS and SASEGT.

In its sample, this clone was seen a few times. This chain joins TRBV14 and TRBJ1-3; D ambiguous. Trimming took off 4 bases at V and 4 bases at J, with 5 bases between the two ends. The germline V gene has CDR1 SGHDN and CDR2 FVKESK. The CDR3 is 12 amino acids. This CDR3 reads CASSLVGNTIYF. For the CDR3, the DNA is TGTGCCAGCAGCCTTGTAGGAAACACCATATATTTT.

CDR3 bases: TGTGCCAGTAGTATGGAGCGAGCATTCCACAACGAGCAGTACTTC. Its protein product is CASSMERAFHNEQYF. The chain employs TRBV19 and TRBJ2-7; no clear D gene. The CDR3 is 15 residues long. Trimming removed 3 bases at V and 5 bases at J, with 17 bases between. Germline CDR1 reads LNHDA; CDR2 reads SQIVND (reference sequence).

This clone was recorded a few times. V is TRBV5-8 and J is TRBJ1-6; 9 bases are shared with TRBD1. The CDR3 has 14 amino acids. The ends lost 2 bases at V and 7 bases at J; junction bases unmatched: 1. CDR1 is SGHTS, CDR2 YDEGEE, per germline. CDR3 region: CASSFDRGNSPLHF. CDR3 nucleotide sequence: TGTGCCAGCAGCTTTGACAGGGGGAATTCACCCCTCCACTTT.

CDR3 DNA: TGTGCCAGCAGGACAGGGTCCCGTGCGTCGTGGGGCTACACCTTC. This translates into CASRTGSRASWGYTF. The V gene is TRBV6-1, the J gene TRBJ1-2; 7 positions agree with TRBD1. Germline CDR1 and CDR2: MNHNS and SASEGT. V shed 6 bases, J shed 8 bases, and the junction held 15 bases outside the gene matches. The CDR3 has 15 residues.

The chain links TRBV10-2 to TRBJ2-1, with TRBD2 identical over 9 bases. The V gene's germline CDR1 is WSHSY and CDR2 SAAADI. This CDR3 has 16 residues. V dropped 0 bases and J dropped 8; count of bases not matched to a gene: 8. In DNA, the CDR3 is TGCGCCAGCAGTGAGTCGCCTAGCGGGGAGTGGGATGAGCAGTTCTTC. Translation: CASSESPSGEWDEQFF.

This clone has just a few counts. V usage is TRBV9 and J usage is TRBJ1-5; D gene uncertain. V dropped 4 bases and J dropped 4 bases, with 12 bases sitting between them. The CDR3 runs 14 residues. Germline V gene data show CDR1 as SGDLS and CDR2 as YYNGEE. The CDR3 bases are TGTGCCAGCAGCTTGGAGGGAGCGAATCAGCCCCAGCATTTT. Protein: CASSLEGANQPQHF.

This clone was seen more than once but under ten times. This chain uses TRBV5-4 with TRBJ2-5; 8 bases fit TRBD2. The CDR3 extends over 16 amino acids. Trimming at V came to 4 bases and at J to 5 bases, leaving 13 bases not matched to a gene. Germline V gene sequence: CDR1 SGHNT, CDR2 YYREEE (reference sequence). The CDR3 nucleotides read TGTGCCAGCAGCCGGGGGGGGACTAGGGCACGGGAGACCCAGTACTTC. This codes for CASSRGGTRARETQYF. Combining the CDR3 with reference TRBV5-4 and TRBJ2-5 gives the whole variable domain ETGVTQSPTHLIKTRGQQVTLRCSSQSGHNTVSWYQQALGQGPQFIFQYYREEENGRGNFPPRFSGLQFPNYSSELNVNALELDDSALYLCASSRGGTRARETQYFGPGTRLLVL.

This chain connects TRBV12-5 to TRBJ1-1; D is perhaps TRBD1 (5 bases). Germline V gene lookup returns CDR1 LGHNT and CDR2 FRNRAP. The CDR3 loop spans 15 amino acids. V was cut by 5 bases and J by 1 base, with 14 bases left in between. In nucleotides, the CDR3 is TGTGCTAGTGGTCTGCCAGCAGGGCCGAACACTGAAGCTTTCTTT. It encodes CASGLPAGPNTEAFF. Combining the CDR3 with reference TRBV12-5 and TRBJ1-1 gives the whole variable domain DARVTQTPRHKVTEMGQEVTMRCQPILGHNTVFWYRQTMMQGLELLAYFRNRAPLDDSGMPKDRFSAEMPDATLATLKIQPSEPRDSAVYFCASGLPAGPNTEAFFGQGTRLTVV.

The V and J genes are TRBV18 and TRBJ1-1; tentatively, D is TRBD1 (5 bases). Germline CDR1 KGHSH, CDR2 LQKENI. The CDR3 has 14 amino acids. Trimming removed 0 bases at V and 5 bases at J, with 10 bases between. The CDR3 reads CASSPPAGKTEAFF. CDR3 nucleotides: TGTGCCAGCTCACCACCCGCAGGGAAGACTGAAGCTTTCTTT.

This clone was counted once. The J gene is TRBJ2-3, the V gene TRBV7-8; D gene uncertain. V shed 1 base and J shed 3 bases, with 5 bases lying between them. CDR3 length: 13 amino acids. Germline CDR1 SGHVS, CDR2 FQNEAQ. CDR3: CASSLDRTDTQYF. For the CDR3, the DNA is TGTGCCAGCAGCTTAGATAGAACAGATACGCAGTATTTT.